This T cell receptor (beta chain) was identified in a study of spatial heterogeneity in lung cancer. Findings of the study overall: The appearance of ubiquitous expanded tumor TCRs in blood was greater at resection than follow-up.

Germline V gives CDR1 SGHAT, CDR2 FQDESV (reference sequence). There are 15 residues in the CDR3. Trimming took 3 bases from V and 3 from J; bases not matched to a gene: 2. This clonotype was recorded at least ten times. Its antigen is as yet unknown. This sample's time point: blood at routine non-recurrence follow-up after resection. Extraction of whole RNA from tumor, nontumor lung or frozen PBMC preceded unsorted sequencing. The presence of a unique molecular identifier marked each TCR cDNA molecule. TCRdb called the 5' RACE reads again in MiXCR, with one record for every CDR3 protein. The sample carries tens of thousands of distinct CDR3 sequences, about 5.6% recorded once.

The receptor was derived from a male donor with early-stage non-small cell lung cancer. The gene calls are TRBV11-1 and TRBJ2-3; 11 nucleotides agree with TRBD2. The material was PBMCs, obtained at follow-up. As DNA, the CDR3 is TGTGCCAGCAGCTTCGGACTAGCGGGTACAGATACGCAGTATTTT. It encodes CASSFGLAGTDTQYF.